This passage covers 9 T cell receptor beta chains from one sample sequenced in a study of cytomegalovirus exposure and HLA in healthy donors. Vbeta (60) and Jbeta (13) primers were used in the PCR. Sequencing was performed with immunoSEQ multiplex PCR; in TCRdb, only in-frame clones are kept and a portion is missing. This sample has fewer than 200,000 clones, with around 80% found just once. The sequenced sample was PBMCs. These receptors came from a woman in her forties or fifties in good health and CMV-seropositive.

The rearrangement links TRBV9 to TRBJ2-1, with TRBD2 identical over 9 bases. Trimming took 3 bases from V and 8 from J; bases not matched to a gene: 12. Germline CDR1 reads SGDLS; CDR2 reads YYNGEE. This CDR3 is 16 amino acids long. The CDR3 DNA is TGTGCCAGCAGCGCCCGTAGCGGGGGCCGCTGGGATGAGCAGTTCTTC. Its translation is CASSARSGGRWDEQFF.

On this clone itself: In the same sample, other DNA sequences code for this CDR3. This chain uses TRBV6-5 with TRBJ1-5; D is undetermined. V gave up 6 bases and J gave up 0 bases, with 3 bases separating them. This CDR3 is built from 12 residues. The germline V gene encodes CDR1 MNHEY and CDR2 SVGAGI. The CDR3 DNA sequence: TGTGCCAGCAGAGCTAGCAATCAGCCCCAGCATTTT. Protein sequence: CASRASNQPQHF.

The V call is TRBV7-2, the J call TRBJ2-7; the D is unclear. V lost 2 bases, J lost 0 bases, and 11 bases lay in between. In germline, CDR1 is SGHTA, CDR2 FQGNSA. The CDR3 covers 15 residues. The CDR3 loop is CASSLRSLGSYEQYF. The CDR3 DNA follows: TGTGCCAGCAGCTTACGGTCTCTAGGCTCCTACGAGCAGTACTTC.

V gene TRBV2 combines with J gene TRBJ1-1; possibly TRBD1 for D (6 bases). The CDR3 extends over 14 amino acids. Trimming left V 5 bases short and J 4 bases short, with 14 bases between. CDR1 is SNHLY, CDR2 FYNNEI, per germline. The CDR3 DNA is TGTGCCAGCAGTCAACAGGGAGTGGGCACTGAAGCTTTCTTT. This sequence encodes CASSQQGVGTEAFF.

This chain links TRBV18 with TRBJ2-7; TRBD2 is a possible D gene (5 bases). Trimming shortened V by 2 bases and J by 4 bases, and 6 bases separated the two germline ends. The CDR3 has 12 amino acids. Germline V gives CDR1 KGHSH, CDR2 LQKENI. The CDR3 reads CASSPEGYEQYF. The CDR3, as DNA: TGTGCCAGCTCACCAGAGGGTTACGAGCAGTACTTC.

The chain is built from TRBV11-1 and TRBJ2-7; 11 bases map to TRBD1. Germline values: CDR1 SGHAT, CDR2 FQDESV (reference sequence). The CDR3 has 15 residues. Trimming at V came to 5 bases and at J to 10 bases, leaving 13 bases not matched to a gene. This CDR3 is CASSPGSPGQGVQYF. In nucleotides, the CDR3 is TGTGCCAGCAGCCCCGGATCCCCGGGACAGGGGGTTCAGTACTTC.

The J gene is TRBJ2-5, the V gene TRBV7-2; D perhaps matches TRBD1 (5 bases). From germline, CDR1 is SGHTA and CDR2 FQGNSA. Trimming took off 3 bases at V and 3 bases at J, with 11 bases between the two ends. The CDR3 contains 14 residues. The CDR3 spells CASSFSGREETQYF. The CDR3 DNA is TGTGCCAGCAGCTTTTCGGGCAGGGAAGAGACCCAGTACTTC.

J is TRBJ2-7 and V is TRBV27, with 9 nucleotides matching TRBD2. CDR3 size: 16 residues. Germline V CDR1 and CDR2: MNHEY, SMNVEV (reference sequence). Trimming cost V 6 bases and J 2 bases; bases outside gene matches: 11. CDR3: CASRALYSGRPYEQYF. As DNA, the CDR3 is TGTGCCAGCAGGGCCCTCTACAGCGGGAGGCCCTACGAGCAGTACTTC.

The chain joins TRBV5-4 to TRBJ2-4; maybe TRBD2 (7 bases). The CDR3 runs 17 residues. Looked up from germline, CDR1 is SGHNT and CDR2 is YYREEE (reference sequence). V lost 3 bases and J lost 1, with 17 bases in between. CDR3 region: CASSWNRGGEAKNIQYF. The CDR3 DNA follows: TGTGCCAGCAGCTGGAATAGGGGGGGCGAGGCCAAAAACATTCAGTACTTC.